The clone carrying this T cell receptor (beta chain) occurred a few times. Its antigen is unknown. This sample is drawn from a study of response to subunit inactivated influenza vaccine. Findings and limits, study-wide: A suggestion made by the authors is that each seasonal influenza vaccination recruits few new T cells.

From germline, CDR1 is DFQATT and CDR2 SNEGSKA (reference sequence). The CDR3 totals 12 residues. V lost 6 bases and J 2 bases, leaving 11 bases between the germline ends. TCRdb analysed the RT-PCR reads with MiXCR anew, one entry per CDR3 protein. The table records more than 450,000 distinct CDR3 sequences, over 9.5% of them present only once. The rearrangement links TRBV20-1 to TRBJ2-7, with D uncertain. The material sequenced was PBMCs from blood, taken on the day of vaccination. The sequence came from a man aged 50-60 years who received an inactivated influenza vaccine. CDR3 region: CSAEDNPYEQYF. CDR3 bases: TGCAGTGCAGAAGACAATCCCTACGAGCAGTACTTC.